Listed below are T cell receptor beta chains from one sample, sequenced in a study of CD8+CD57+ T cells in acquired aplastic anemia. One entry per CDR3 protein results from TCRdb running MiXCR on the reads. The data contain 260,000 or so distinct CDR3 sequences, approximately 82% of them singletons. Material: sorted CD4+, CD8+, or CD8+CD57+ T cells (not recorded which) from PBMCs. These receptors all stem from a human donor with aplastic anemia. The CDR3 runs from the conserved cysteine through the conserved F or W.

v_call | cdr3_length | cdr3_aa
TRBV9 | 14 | CASSVAGARNPPHF
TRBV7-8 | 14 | CATSIGLPRGNQYF
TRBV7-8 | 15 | CASSPRAHGTSPLHF
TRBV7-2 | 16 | CASSLGEGRYNAVLHF
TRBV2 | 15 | CASSGVGGANNAQYF
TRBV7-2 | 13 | CASGDAGTHTKYF
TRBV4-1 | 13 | CASKPTGNNEQFF
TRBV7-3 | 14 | CASSEWYSNQTKHF
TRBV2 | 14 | CASSDDSYNQPQHF
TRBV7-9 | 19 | CASSLDFRRASGNSYEQYF
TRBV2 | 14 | CASSVAYGNEPQYF
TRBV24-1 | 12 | CATETVYSPLHF
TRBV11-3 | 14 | CASSLNITGDEQFF
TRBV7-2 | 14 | CASSFGRANYGYTF
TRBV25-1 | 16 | CASSDSGQGDNSPLHF
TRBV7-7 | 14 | CATSRGGAQETYYF
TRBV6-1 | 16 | CASREGTGGYSYEQYF
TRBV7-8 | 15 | CASSSGLTGGQEAFF
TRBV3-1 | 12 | CASSPPPKWANF
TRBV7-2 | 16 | CASSLALGPDTHSQYF
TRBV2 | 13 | CASGAGGTDTQVF
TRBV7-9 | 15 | CASSLKRSGDYDDTF
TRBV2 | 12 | CASSAGDTETLF
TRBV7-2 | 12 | CASSDSTQRQHF
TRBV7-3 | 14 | CASSPPPGPRHEYF
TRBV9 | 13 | CASSARVQMATPF
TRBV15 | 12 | CATSSSSDTQYF
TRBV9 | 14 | CASSAGTSGVATHF
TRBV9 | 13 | CASSVEGPVGYTF
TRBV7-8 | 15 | CASSMGRGSYNDQFF
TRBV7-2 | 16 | CASSVLRDEQFLRQYF
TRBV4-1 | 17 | CASSQDGNPGANEKLFF
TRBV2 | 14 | CASSLASQSYDQYF
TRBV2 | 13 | CASREGCTNAQFF
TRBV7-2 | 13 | CASGHGGYETQYF
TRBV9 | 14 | CASSLAGGRGAEHF
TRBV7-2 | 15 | CASSSTQGEDYGYTF
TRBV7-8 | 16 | CASSLAKGPYYNEQFF
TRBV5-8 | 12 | CASGVTGDIQYF
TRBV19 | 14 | CASSLGPATDTQYF
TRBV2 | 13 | CASSNERADTQYF
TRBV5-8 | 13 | CASRLQGTDTQYF